This record concerns one TCR beta chain sequence. Germline lookup yields CDR1 SQVTM and CDR2 ANQGSEA. The germline V and J ends were trimmed by 7 bases and 0 bases, with 9 bases remaining between them. The CDR3 spans 13 residues. This sample is drawn from a study of blood T cells in healthy people across ages. Together with a sample-barcoded 5' primer, a J-beta primer mix was included in a second PCR lasting roughly 7 to 11 cycles. TCRdb reanalysed the 5' RACE reads using MiXCR and keeps one entry per CDR3 protein. Seen here are roughly 1,100,000 distinct CDR3 sequences, 20% to 25% observed once, and the top ten hold around 0.75%. Another study also made use of these data, one on T cells of mothers and their children.

V usage is TRBV29-1 and J usage is TRBJ2-2, with D possibly TRBD1 on 6 matching bases. The sequence derives from a girl aged 2 to 10 in good health. The sequencing input was blood. The CDR3 loop is CSATGANTGELFF. The CDR3 DNA sequence: TGCAGCGCGACAGGCGCGAACACCGGGGAGCTGTTTTTT.